This entry describes one T cell receptor (beta chain). Antigen: not known. This sample was included in a study of CD8+ T cells in alopecia areata. Study outcomes and limitations: Among the top 100, expanded CD8+ clones were significantly decreased by tofacitinib, as was scalp clonality.

V gave up 7 bases and J gave up 5 bases; unmatched junction bases: 5. CDR1 SQVTM and CDR2 ANQGSEA come from the germline V gene. This CDR3 is 14 amino acids long. Isolated RNA was reverse transcribed into cDNA used as the sequencing template. Assay used: immunoSEQ multiplex PCR; TCRdb lists only in-frame clones, some missing. The sample shows more than 200,000 clones, around 66% of them seen only once. The treatment: oral pan-JAK inhibitor, 5-10 mg twice daily. Collected material from alopecia areata patients comprised lesional scalp punch biopsies and peripheral blood. This TCR was sampled from a human donor with alopecia areata. The chain is built from TRBV29-1 and TRBJ2-2, with TRBD1 matching over 12 bases. The specimen comprised CD4+ T cells sorted from blood, sampled at approximately week 45, from a patient treated with tofacitinib. The CDR3, as DNA: TGCAGCGCGGGACAGGGGGCGAGTACCGGGGAGCTGTTTTTT. Translation gives CSAGQGASTGELFF.